This T cell receptor beta chain was found in a study of T-cell memory formation after mild COVID-19. This clonotype was counted only a few times. What it binds is not known. A 5'RACE reaction primed in the constant segment made cDNA libraries of TCR alpha and TCR beta, and these carried sample barcodes and UMIs. Each CDR3 protein is one row after TCRdb ran MiXCR on the 5' RACE reads. The sample consists of 550,000 to 700,000 distinct CDR3 sequences, 15% to 20% of them appearing once. Study-level results: Contracting clones, day 15 to 85, had balanced CD4/CD8, and later expanders favored CD4+. Memory from before infection featured some responding clones, which suggests cross-reactive memory joined. Contracting CD4+ clones sat mainly in CM and EM; CD8+ in EMRA.

This CDR3 is built from 17 residues. The V end was cut by 0 bases, the J end by 8 bases, with 22 bases between. CDR1 is MNHEY, CDR2 SVGAGI, per germline. The TCR originated in an adult woman who had mild COVID-19 (a few samples of this study predate the infection). Cell type and time point are not known. This chain links TRBV6-5 with TRBJ1-2; perhaps TRBD1 as D (5 bases). The sample consisted of PBMCs or a T cell subset sorted from them (not recorded which). CDR3 nucleotides: TGTGCCAGCAGTTACTCGATCGCGGCTGGGGCGAAAGGAGGCTACACCTTC. Translating gives CASSYSIAAGAKGGYTF.